The 21 T cell receptor beta chains below all came from one sample that was sequenced in a study of cytomegalovirus exposure and HLA in healthy donors (dated by TCRdb to the late 2010s). Library method: the immunoSEQ multiplex PCR assay. For the multiplex PCR, a mixture combining 60 forward primers for TCR Vbeta segments and 13 reverse primers for TCR Jbeta segments was used. TCRdb took over this immuneACCESS table, retaining in-frame rearrangements with V and J assigned. Such tables are incomplete; in checked studies, under half of the missing clones stem from an unresolved V gene, and the remainder is unexplained. The sample contains 180,000 or so clones, roughly 79% of them found a single time. The ten biggest clones cover over 12% of the sample. The specimen sequenced was PBMCs. These receptor sequences come from a man aged 50-59 years in good health and CMV-seropositive.

This chain connects TRBV19 to TRBJ1-1, with 7 nucleotides matching TRBD1. With V trimmed by 7 bases and J by 10 bases, 12 bases remained unmatched. Germline V gene data show CDR1 as LNHDA and CDR2 as SQIVND (reference sequence). CDR3 length equals 13 residues. In DNA, the CDR3 is TGTGCCAGTAACACCGGACAGGCATTGGCAGCTTTCTTT. Protein product: CASNTGQALAAFF.

The chain has TRBV4-1 and TRBJ1-5; perhaps TRBD1 as D (6 bases). This CDR3 contains 14 residues. V lost 0 bases, J lost 9 bases, and 12 bases lay in between. Per germline, CDR1 MGHRA and CDR2 YSYEKL. The CDR3 is CASSQDAQGSPQHF. For the CDR3, the DNA is TGCGCCAGCAGCCAAGACGCGCAGGGGTCGCCCCAGCATTTT.

The chain combines TRBV30 with TRBJ2-7, with 7 bases fitting TRBD2. The V gene end was trimmed by 2 bases and the J gene end by 1 base; junction bases not matched to a gene: 2. The germline V gene has CDR1 GTSNPN and CDR2 SVGIG (reference sequence). This CDR3 has 13 residues. The chain's CDR3 is CAWSMGGSYEQYF. CDR3 nucleotides: TGTGCCTGGAGTATGGGGGGGTCCTACGAGCAGTACTTC.

The V call is TRBV6-5, the J call TRBJ2-2, with D possibly being TRBD1 (5 bases). With 2 bases removed from V and 5 bases from J, the gap between germline ends came to 6 bases. CDR1 and CDR2 (germline): MNHEY, SVGAGI. The CDR3 spans 13 residues. For the CDR3, the DNA is TGTGCCAGCAGTTACGCAGGGACCGGGGAGCTGTTTTTT. Translated, it gives CASSYAGTGELFF.

V is TRBV7-9 and J is TRBJ2-7; TRBD2 matches at 11 bases. Germline CDR1 SEHNR, CDR2 FQNEAQ (reference sequence). The length of the CDR3 is 16 residues. J was trimmed by 7 bases and V by 1 base; bases with no gene match: 9. CDR3 in amino acids: CASSLGGTSGFGEQYF. For the CDR3, the DNA is TGTGCCAGCAGCTTAGGGGGGACTAGCGGATTTGGGGAGCAGTACTTC.

The chain employs TRBV2 and TRBJ1-2, with 11 positions matching TRBD1. The V gene's germline CDR1 is SNHLY and CDR2 FYNNEI. The CDR3 consists of 16 residues. V dropped 0 bases and J dropped 4; count of bases not matched to a gene: 4. DNA for the CDR3: TGTGCCAGCAGTGAAGCGTCGGGACAGGGGGGCTATGGCTACACCTTC. Residues: CASSEASGQGGYGYTF.

This chain uses TRBV30 with TRBJ1-1; D ambiguous. CDR1 and CDR2 (germline): GTSNPN, SVGIG (reference sequence). This CDR3 region has 12 residues. V gave up 1 base and J gave up 8 bases, with 11 bases separating them. The CDR3 protein is CAWSGEVLEAFF. In DNA, the CDR3 is TGTGCCTGGAGTGGAGAGGTTCTCGAAGCTTTCTTT.

The CDR3 here is CASSQVPGGSEKLFF. CDR3 in DNA: TGCGCCAGCAGCCAAGTCCCAGGGGGCTCTGAAAAACTGTTTTTT. The chain has TRBV4-1 and TRBJ1-4, with 8 bases identical to TRBD1. This CDR3 contains 15 residues. Germline lookup yields CDR1 MGHRA and CDR2 YSYEKL. V trimming: 1 base; J trimming: 7 bases; junction bases outside the gene matches: 5.

Note on this clone: Other DNA sequences within the sample encode an identical CDR3. This chain uses TRBV15 with TRBJ1-5; the D is unclear. The CDR3 has 14 amino acids. Trimming cost V 0 bases and J 6 bases, with 9 bases left between them. CDR1 is LNHNV, CDR2 YYDKDF, per germline (reference sequence). CDR3 sequence reads: CATSRDRGGQPQHF. The DNA of the CDR3 is TGTGCCACCAGCAGAGATCGGGGAGGTCAGCCCCAGCATTTT.

The chain has TRBV6-1 and TRBJ2-5; D may be TRBD2 (5 bases). The CDR3 contains 15 residues. CDR1 and CDR2 (germline): MNHNS, SASEGT. The V and J ends lost 7 bases and 1 base respectively, with 16 bases between them. This CDR3 reads CASTPGGPFQETQYF. CDR3 in DNA: TGTGCCAGCACACCCGGCGGGCCATTCCAAGAGACCCAGTACTTC.

This chain uses TRBV4-3 with TRBJ2-1, with 12 nucleotides matching TRBD2. CDR1 LGHNA and CDR2 YSLEER come from the germline V gene. CDR3 length: 20 residues. J gave up 0 bases and V 0 bases, and 9 bases lay outside the gene matches. The CDR3 coding sequence is TGCGCCAGCAGCCAAGATTGGGGACTAGCGGGCGCCAGCTCCTACAATGAGCAGTTCTTC. This encodes CASSQDWGLAGASSYNEQFF.

J is TRBJ1-4 and V is TRBV5-6, with D possibly being TRBD1 (5 bases). Trimming pared 2 bases from V and 7 bases from J, leaving 15 bases between. The germline CDR1 and CDR2 sequences are SGHDT and YYEEEE. The CDR3 has 15 amino acids. CDR3 DNA: TGTGCCAGCAGCTTCGGCGGGACCGGGCGTGAAAAACTGTTTTTT. This codes for CASSFGGTGREKLFF.

The CDR3 DNA reads TGTGCCAGCAGCGTCGGGACAGGAGTCTACGAGCAGTACTTC. Its protein product is CASSVGTGVYEQYF. The chain couples TRBV9 to TRBJ2-7; 8 bases align to TRBD1. The junction had 4 bases not matched to a gene; V was cut back by 2 bases and J by 3 bases. The CDR3 totals 14 residues. Germline CDR1 and CDR2: SGDLS and YYNGEE.

The chain is built from TRBV7-9 and TRBJ1-1, with D perhaps matching TRBD1 (6 bases). Trimming shortened V by 5 bases and J by 1 base, and 11 bases separated the two germline ends. The CDR3 loop spans 14 amino acids. Per the germline V gene, CDR1 is SEHNR and CDR2 is FQNEAQ (reference sequence). The CDR3 here is CASSRETGNTEAFF. The CDR3, as DNA: TGTGCCAGCAGCAGAGAGACAGGGAACACTGAAGCTTTCTTT.

This clone turned up a few times. The chain links TRBV2 to TRBJ2-3; TRBD1 matches 7 bases. The V gene's germline CDR1 is SNHLY and CDR2 FYNNEI. The ends lost 5 bases at V and 1 base at J; junction bases unmatched: 6. This CDR3 has 15 residues. In DNA form, the CDR3 reads TGTGCCAGCAGTTTAACAGGGGCCGGCACAGATACGCAGTATTTT. Translating gives CASSLTGAGTDTQYF.

The V call is TRBV13, the J call TRBJ2-5; D is uncertain. The CDR3 spans 13 residues. Germline assignment: CDR1 PRHDT and CDR2 FYEKMQ (reference sequence). The V and J ends lost 2 bases and 4 bases respectively, with 8 bases between them. The CDR3 bases are TGTGCCAGCAGCTTACTACCTTTAGAGACCCAGTACTTC. This codes for CASSLLPLETQYF.

The CDR3 nucleotides read TGTGCCAGCAGTTTTGACGGCGGGGGCCGATTCACCGGGGAGCTGTTTTTT. This gives the protein CASSFDGGGRFTGELFF. The chain couples TRBV27 to TRBJ2-2; D perhaps matches TRBD2 (7 bases). The CDR3 runs 17 residues. Trimming cost V 3 bases and J 4 bases, with 18 bases left between them. CDR1 and CDR2 from the germline V gene are MNHEY and SMNVEV (reference sequence).

V gene TRBV9 combines with J gene TRBJ2-2; TRBD2 matches 7 bases. The junction had 4 bases not matched to a gene; V was cut back by 4 bases and J by 7 bases. There are 13 residues in the CDR3. Germline CDR1 and CDR2: SGDLS and YYNGEE. The CDR3, as DNA: TGTGCCAGCAGCATCCGGGGGGACGGGGAGCTGTTTTTT. Its translation: CASSIRGDGELFF.

The chain links TRBV19 to TRBJ1-1; D not certain. The germline CDR1 and CDR2 sequences are LNHDA and SQIVND (reference sequence). The CDR3 covers 13 residues. Deletions cut 5 bases from V and 1 base from J, with 8 bases between. Here the CDR3 reads CASSEEQNTEAFF. CDR3 DNA: TGTGCCAGTAGTGAGGAGCAGAACACTGAAGCTTTCTTT. The variable domain in full, completed from reference TRBV19 and TRBJ1-1, reads DGGITQSPKYLFRKEGQNVTLSCEQNLNHDAMYWYRQDPGQGLRLIYYSQIVNDFQKGDIAEGYSVSREKKESFPLTVTSAQKNPTAFYLCASSEEQNTEAFFGQGTRLTVV.

This chain connects TRBV5-1 to TRBJ2-5; 7 bases are shared with TRBD2. V was pared by 0 bases and J by 1 base, with 9 bases of the junction left unmatched. The germline CDR1 and CDR2 sequences are SGHRS and YFSETQ. The CDR3 has 17 amino acids. The CDR3 spells CASSLALWGGVQETQYF. In DNA, the CDR3 is TGCGCCAGCAGCTTGGCGTTGTGGGGGGGAGTCCAAGAGACCCAGTACTTC.

The chain couples TRBV5-4 to TRBJ1-2, with D possibly being TRBD1 (5 bases). Germline V CDR1 and CDR2: SGHNT, YYREEE (reference sequence). The CDR3 sequence is 14 residues long. With 0 bases removed from V and 3 bases from J, the gap between germline ends came to 9 bases. The CDR3 protein is CASSLEGLYYGYTF. The CDR3, as DNA: TGTGCCAGCAGCTTGGAGGGGCTCTACTATGGCTACACCTTC.